This T cell receptor beta chain was identified in a study of shared clonotypes between healthy human individuals. Trimming removed 4 bases from V and 3 bases from J; junction bases left unmatched: 14. Germline lookup yields CDR1 SGHDT and CDR2 YYEEEE. There are 17 residues in the CDR3. In regard to this clone: Antigen unknown.

The naive CD8 population came from CD45RO-negative cells selected for CCR7, without terminally differentiated effector memory CD45RA+ cells. Study-wide points: Richness estimates generally favored naive over memory subsets.

Repertoires were generated with immunoSEQ multiplex PCR, while TCRdb's copy carries only in-frame clones and drops some. Of about 2.1 million clones listed, about 94% are singletons. This sequence originates from a man aged 18 to 35 in good health. Some clones in this sample may be carry-over from other donors' samples. V gene TRBV5-6 combines with J gene TRBJ2-7; 9 nucleotides match TRBD2. The sequencing input was naive CD8+ T cells from PBMCs. Written as DNA, the CDR3 is TGTGCCAGCAGCCACGTAAAGACTTCACTAGCGGGCTACGAGCAGTACTTC. Translation: CASSHVKTSLAGYEQYF.